One TCR beta chain is described in this entry. This clone has at least ten counts. The antigen it binds to is not known. No much larger clone exists at a distance of one base, and base qualities are not known. This entry is derived from a study of metastatic and nonmetastatic thyroid tumors (dated by TCRdb to about 2020). For the study in its entirety: The researchers compared repertoires between peripheral blood samples and tumor or nodule tissue samples from patients with malignant or benign thyroid disease. Broader findings and caveats from the paper: In both blood and tumor samples, TCR beta diversity was reported to be significantly higher in malignant tumors than in benign nodules.

Libraries came from PCR. These reads were obtained on an Illumina HiSeq 4000. High-throughput sequencing was used to profile the TCR beta-chain CDR3 region of every patient. The authors processed their data as follows. Drawing on CDR3 differences between clinicopathological groups, the researchers built a classifier meant to tell apart patients with distant-metastatic papillary thyroid cancer. The Shannon index was used to measure repertoire diversity, and the Morisita-Horn index was used to measure how similar tumor and blood repertoires were. TCRdb cleaned the public reads at Q25 with fastp, built clones with MiXCR and kept in-frame beta chains. For this entry, the V and J calls and clone size follow TCRdb and not the study's own pipeline. Across this sample there are about 13,000 clones, with approximately 24% seen only once. The biggest ten clones account for around 59% of the sample. Before undergoing thyroid surgery, none of the patients had been given any kind of treatment. The study retrospectively analysed patient clinical samples collected from about 2012 to 2019 using T-cell receptor beta sequencing.

This receptor was obtained from a male donor with papillary thyroid cancer or a benign thyroid nodule (not recorded which). Some clones in this sample may be carry-over from other donors' samples. Material for sequencing was blood.

The DNA sequence follows: TGTGCCAGCAGCTTATTCCGTGAGGGGGACTATGGCTACACCTTC. This sequence encodes CASSLFREGDYGYTF. This chain joins TRBV7-9 to TRBJ1-2; TRBD1 is a possible D gene, resting on 6 matching bases. V and J are truncated by 2 bases and 3 bases respectively, leaving an intervening sequence of 13 bases. CDR1 and CDR2 (SEHNR, FQNEAQ) derive from the germline V gene (reference sequence). The CDR3 starts with the cysteine, ends with the phenylalanine, and has 15 residues. Only the CDR3 part of the read is kept: 45 bases, read in frame from the first base.